This T cell receptor (beta chain) comes out of a study of tumor and adjacent non-tumor tissue in lung cancer. Overall study context: Histology: about twelve adenocarcinoma, a couple of squamous cell carcinoma, 1 small cell lung cancer.

Germline CDR1 SGHAT, CDR2 FQNNGV. The CDR3 runs 14 residues. Three rounds of nested PCR, following a modified ARM-PCR protocol, produced the TCRbeta library. In TCRdb, the multiplex PCR reads were re-called with MiXCR into one record per CDR3 protein. The sample consists of about 100,000 distinct CDR3 sequences, over 55% of them appearing once. The template was RNA from unsorted bulk tissue. More than 3 cm separated this lung sample from the edge of the tumor. Between August and November 2014, newly diagnosed, chemotherapy-naive lung cancer patients underwent thoracic surgery in China. The rearrangement links TRBV11-2 to TRBJ2-3, with D uncertain. The J call may be faulty, since TRBJ1-5 better matches the DNA end. The sequenced sample consisted of distant non-tumor lung tissue. The receptor was derived from a man aged 25 to 40 with non-small cell lung cancer. The CDR3 bases are TGTGCCAGCAGCTTAGACCCTGCCACAGATGCGCAGCATTTT. Amino acid sequence: CASSLDPATDAQHF.